The 8 T cell receptor beta chains below all came from one sample that was sequenced in a study of quantifying T cell responses using KT2 cells (TCRdb year 2017). For context, the study as a whole: RNA was DNase-treated and reverse transcribed with TCR alpha and beta constant-region primers, mostly using SuperScript III.

Library preparation used UMI-ligation and nested PCR. Instrument used: Illumina MiSeq. Using T4 RNA ligase 1, a single-stranded oligonucleotide bearing the Illumina SP2 sequence plus a UMI was ligated onto the 3' end of the cDNA. PCR1 ran three to four cycles (98°C 15 s, 69°C 30 s, 72°C 40 s); the beta primer was an equimolar mix of RC1.1 and RC1.2 covering TRBC1 and TRBC2. TCRdb applied fastp at Q25 and MiXCR to the public reads, then kept only in-frame beta chains. Every entry covers one CDR3 protein and lists the most common genes and DNA from its rows. This sample is represented by about 33,000 distinct CDR3 sequences; about 9.3% of them were singletons. The top ten clones comprise around a tenth of the sample. The sequenced material came from PBMCs spiked with cells of the T cell clone KT2. These receptors all stem from a human donor.

Ten or more counts support this clonotype. The V and J genes are TRBV12-3 or TRBV12-4 and TRBJ1-5; 8 bases agree with TRBD1. Losses at the gene ends were 6 bases for V and 4 bases for J; bases not matched to a gene: 5. CDR3 size: 14 residues. The CDR3 protein is CASSPRDRNQPQHF. Written as DNA, the CDR3 is TGTGCCAGCAGCCCCCGGGACAGGAATCAGCCCCAGCATTTT.

Many counts were recorded for this clonotype. The chain links TRBV20-1 to TRBJ2-3, with TRBD2 identical over 15 bases. Losses at the gene ends were 6 bases for V and 4 bases for J; bases not matched to a gene: 8. CDR3 length: 16 amino acids. CDR1 DFQATT and CDR2 SNEGSKA come from the germline V gene (reference sequence). This CDR3 is CSAGTSGGLSADTQYF. CDR3 sequence (DNA): TGCAGTGCCGGGACTAGCGGGGGGCTTAGTGCAGATACGCAGTATTTT.

CDR3 DNA: TGTGCCAGCAGCTCACGACCCGATACGCAGTATTTT. As protein: CASSSRPDTQYF. The rearrangement uses TRBV3-1 and TRBJ2-3; D gene uncertain. Trimming took off 5 bases at V and 6 bases at J, with 9 bases between the two ends. This CDR3 has 12 residues. Germline CDR1 LGHDT, CDR2 YNNKEL (reference sequence).

V gene TRBV12-3 or TRBV12-4 combines with J gene TRBJ1-6, with no clear D. V shed 2 bases and J shed 7 bases, with 15 bases lying between them. The CDR3 is made up of 16 amino acids. The CDR3 protein is CASSLIYPGENSPLHF. The CDR3 region has the DNA TGTGCCAGCAGTTTAATTTATCCAGGAGAAAATTCACCCCTCCACTTT.

This clonotype has only a few counts. The V and J genes are TRBV6-1 and TRBJ1-2, with TRBD1 identical over 8 bases. CDR1 MNHNS and CDR2 SASEGT come from the germline V gene. Trimming took 3 bases from V and 4 from J; bases not matched to a gene: 13. This CDR3 is 17 amino acids long. CDR3 sequence (DNA): TGTGCCAGCAGTGAGAACATCTACGGGACAGGAGCCTATGGCTACACCTTC. It translates to CASSENIYGTGAYGYTF.

This clonotype has at least ten counts. The genes are TRBV19 and TRBJ1-5; TRBD1 aligns across 8 bases. V lost 0 bases to trimming and J lost 6 bases; unmatched junction nucleotides: 1. This CDR3 is built from 14 residues. Germline V gene sequence: CDR1 LNHDA, CDR2 SQIVND (reference sequence). The CDR3 DNA is TGTGCCAGTAGTATAGACAGGGGGCGTCAGCCCCAGCATTTT. Residues: CASSIDRGRQPQHF.

The J gene is TRBJ1-2, the V gene TRBV5-4; D ambiguous. CDR3 length: 13 amino acids. CDR1 is SGHNT and CDR2 is YYREEE in the germline V gene (reference sequence). V lost 5 bases and J lost 4, with 12 bases in between. The CDR3 spells CASSRALLYGYTF. The CDR3 nucleotides are TGTGCCAGCAGTAGGGCCCTCCTCTATGGCTACACCTTC.

In this sample, this clonotype turned up a few times. The chain couples TRBV4-1 to TRBJ2-1, with TRBD1 identical over 11 bases. The CDR3 length is 15 residues. Germline V gene sequence: CDR1 MGHRA, CDR2 YSYEKL. V lost 3 bases, J lost 8 bases, and 6 bases stayed unmatched. The CDR3: CASSQGGTGGYEQFF. The CDR3 bases are TGCGCCAGCAGCCAGGGGGGGACAGGGGGATATGAGCAGTTCTTC.